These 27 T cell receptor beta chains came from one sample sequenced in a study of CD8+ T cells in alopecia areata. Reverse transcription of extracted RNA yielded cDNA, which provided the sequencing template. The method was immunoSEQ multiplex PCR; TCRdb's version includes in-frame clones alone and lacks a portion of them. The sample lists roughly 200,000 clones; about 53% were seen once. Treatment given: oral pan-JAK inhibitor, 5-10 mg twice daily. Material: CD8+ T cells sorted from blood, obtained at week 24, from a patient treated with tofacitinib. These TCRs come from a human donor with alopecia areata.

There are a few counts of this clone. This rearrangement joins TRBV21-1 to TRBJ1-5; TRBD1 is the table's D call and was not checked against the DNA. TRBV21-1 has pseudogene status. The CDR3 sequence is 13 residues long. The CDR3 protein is CARITGVEQPQHF. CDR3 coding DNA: TGTGCCAGGATAACAGGGGTAGAACAGCCCCAGCATTTT.

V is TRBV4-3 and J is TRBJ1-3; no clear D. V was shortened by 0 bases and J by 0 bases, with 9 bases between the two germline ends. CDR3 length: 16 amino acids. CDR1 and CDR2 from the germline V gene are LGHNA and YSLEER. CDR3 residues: CASSQDWGSSGNTIYF. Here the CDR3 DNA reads TGCGCCAGCAGCCAAGACTGGGGTAGCTCTGGAAACACCATATATTTT.

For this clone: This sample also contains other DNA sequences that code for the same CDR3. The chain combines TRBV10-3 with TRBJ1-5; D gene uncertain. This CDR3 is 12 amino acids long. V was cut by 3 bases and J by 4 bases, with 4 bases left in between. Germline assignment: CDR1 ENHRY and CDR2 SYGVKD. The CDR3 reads CAISDGNQPQHF. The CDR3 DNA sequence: TGTGCCATCAGTGACGGTAATCAGCCCCAGCATTTT.

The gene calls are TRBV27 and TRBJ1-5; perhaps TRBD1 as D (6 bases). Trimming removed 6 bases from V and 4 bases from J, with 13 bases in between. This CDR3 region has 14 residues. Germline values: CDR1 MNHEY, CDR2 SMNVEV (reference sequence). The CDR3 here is CASRRAGANQPQHF. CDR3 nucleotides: TGTGCCAGCAGGAGGGCAGGGGCGAATCAGCCCCAGCATTTT.

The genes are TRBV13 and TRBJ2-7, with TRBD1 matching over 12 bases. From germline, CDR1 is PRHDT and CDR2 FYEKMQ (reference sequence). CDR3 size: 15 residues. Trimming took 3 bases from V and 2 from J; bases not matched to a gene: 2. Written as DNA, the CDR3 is TGTGCCAGCAGCTTGAGGGACAGGGGGCCCTACGAGCAGTACTTC. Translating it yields CASSLRDRGPYEQYF.

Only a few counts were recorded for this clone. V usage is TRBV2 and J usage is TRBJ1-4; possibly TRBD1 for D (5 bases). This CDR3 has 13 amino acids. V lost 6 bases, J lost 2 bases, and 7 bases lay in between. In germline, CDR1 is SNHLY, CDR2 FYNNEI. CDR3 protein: CASRGLTNEKLFF. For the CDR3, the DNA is TGTGCCAGCAGGGGACTTACTAATGAAAAACTGTTTTTT. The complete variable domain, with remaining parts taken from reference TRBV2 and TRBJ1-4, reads EPEVTQTPSHQVTQMGQEVILRCVPISNHLYFYWYRQILGQKVEFLVSFYNNEISEKSEIFDDQFSVERPDGSNFTLKIRSTKLEDSAMYFCASRGLTNEKLFFGSGTQLSVL.

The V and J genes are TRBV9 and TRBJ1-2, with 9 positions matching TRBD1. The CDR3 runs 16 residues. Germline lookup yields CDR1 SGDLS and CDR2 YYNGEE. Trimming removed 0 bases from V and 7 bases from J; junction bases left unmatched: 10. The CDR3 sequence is CASSVADTGGLGGYTF. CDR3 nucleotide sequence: TGTGCCAGCAGCGTAGCAGATACAGGGGGCCTAGGTGGCTACACCTTC.

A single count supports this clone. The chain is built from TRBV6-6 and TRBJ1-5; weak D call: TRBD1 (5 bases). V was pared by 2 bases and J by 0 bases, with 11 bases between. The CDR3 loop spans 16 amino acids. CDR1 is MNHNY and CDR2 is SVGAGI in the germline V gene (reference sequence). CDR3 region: CASSYANRNSNQPQHF. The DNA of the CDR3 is TGTGCCAGCAGTTACGCAAACAGGAATAGCAATCAGCCCCAGCATTTT.

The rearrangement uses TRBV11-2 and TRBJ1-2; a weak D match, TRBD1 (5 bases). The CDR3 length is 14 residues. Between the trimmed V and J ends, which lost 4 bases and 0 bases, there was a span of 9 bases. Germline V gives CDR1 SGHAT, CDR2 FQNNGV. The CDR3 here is CASSSLGPNYGYTF. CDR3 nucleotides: TGTGCCAGCAGCTCCTTGGGACCTAACTATGGCTACACCTTC.

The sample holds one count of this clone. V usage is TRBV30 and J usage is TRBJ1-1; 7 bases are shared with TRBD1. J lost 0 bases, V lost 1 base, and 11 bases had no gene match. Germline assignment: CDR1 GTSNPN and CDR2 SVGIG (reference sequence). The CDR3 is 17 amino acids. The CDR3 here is CAWSGDSDLGLNTEAFF. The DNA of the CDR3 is TGTGCCTGGAGTGGGGACAGCGATTTGGGGTTGAACACTGAAGCTTTCTTT.

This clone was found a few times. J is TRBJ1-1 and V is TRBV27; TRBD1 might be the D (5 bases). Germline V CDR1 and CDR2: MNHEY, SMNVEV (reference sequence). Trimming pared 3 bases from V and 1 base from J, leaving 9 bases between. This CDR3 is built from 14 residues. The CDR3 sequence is CASSLRQQNTEAFF. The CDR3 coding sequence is TGTGCCAGCAGTTTGAGACAGCAGAACACTGAAGCTTTCTTT.

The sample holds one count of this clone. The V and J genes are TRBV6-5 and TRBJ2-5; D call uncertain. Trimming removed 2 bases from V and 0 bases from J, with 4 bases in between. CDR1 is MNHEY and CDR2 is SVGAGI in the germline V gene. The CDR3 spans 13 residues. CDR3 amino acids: CASSYNNQETQYF. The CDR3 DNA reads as TGTGCCAGCAGTTACAATAACCAAGAGACCCAGTACTTC.

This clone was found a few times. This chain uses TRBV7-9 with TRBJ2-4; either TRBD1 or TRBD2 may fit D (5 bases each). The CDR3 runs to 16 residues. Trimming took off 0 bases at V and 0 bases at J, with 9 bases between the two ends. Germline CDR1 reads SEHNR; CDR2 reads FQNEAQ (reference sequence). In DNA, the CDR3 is TGTGCCAGCAGCTTAGCATCCGGGACAGCCAAAAACATTCAGTACTTC. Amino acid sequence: CASSLASGTAKNIQYF.

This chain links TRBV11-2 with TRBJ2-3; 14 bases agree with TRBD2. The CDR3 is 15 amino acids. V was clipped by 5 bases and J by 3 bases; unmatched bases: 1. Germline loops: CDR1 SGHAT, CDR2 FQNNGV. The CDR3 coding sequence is TGTGCCAGCAGCCGACTAGCGGGGGGGACAGATACGCAGTATTTT. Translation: CASSRLAGGTDTQYF.

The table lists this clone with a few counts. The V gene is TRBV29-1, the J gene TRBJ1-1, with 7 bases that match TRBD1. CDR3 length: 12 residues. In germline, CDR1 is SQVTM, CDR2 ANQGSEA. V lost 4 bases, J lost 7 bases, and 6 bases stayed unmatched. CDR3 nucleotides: TGCAGCGTTGTAACAGGGGCGATTGAAGCTTTCTTT. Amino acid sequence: CSVVTGAIEAFF.

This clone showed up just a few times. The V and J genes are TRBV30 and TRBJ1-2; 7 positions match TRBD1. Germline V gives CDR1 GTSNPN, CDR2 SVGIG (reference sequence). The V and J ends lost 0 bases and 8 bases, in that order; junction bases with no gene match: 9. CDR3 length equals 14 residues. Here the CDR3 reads CAWSVTGAGDGYTF. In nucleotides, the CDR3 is TGTGCCTGGAGTGTTACAGGGGCGGGGGACGGCTACACCTTC.

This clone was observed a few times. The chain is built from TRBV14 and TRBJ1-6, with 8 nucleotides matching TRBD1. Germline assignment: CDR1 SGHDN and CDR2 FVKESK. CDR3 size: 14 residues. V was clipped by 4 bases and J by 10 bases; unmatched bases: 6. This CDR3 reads CASSRDRFGSPLHF. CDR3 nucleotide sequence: TGTGCCAGCAGCCGGGACAGGTTTGGATCACCCCTCCACTTT. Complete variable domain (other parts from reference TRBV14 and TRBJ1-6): EAGVTQFPSHSVIEKGQTVTLRCDPISGHDNLYWYRRVMGKEIKFLLHFVKESKQDESGMPNNRFLAERTGGTYSTLKVQPAELEDSGVYFCASSRDRFGSPLHFGNGTRLTVT.

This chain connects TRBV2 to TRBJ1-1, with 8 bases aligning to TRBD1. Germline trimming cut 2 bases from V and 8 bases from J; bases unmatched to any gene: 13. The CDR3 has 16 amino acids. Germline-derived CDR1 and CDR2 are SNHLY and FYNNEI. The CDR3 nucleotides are TGTGCCAGCAGTGAAAGGTATCAGGGGGCTAATACCGAAGCTTTCTTT. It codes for CASSERYQGANTEAFF.

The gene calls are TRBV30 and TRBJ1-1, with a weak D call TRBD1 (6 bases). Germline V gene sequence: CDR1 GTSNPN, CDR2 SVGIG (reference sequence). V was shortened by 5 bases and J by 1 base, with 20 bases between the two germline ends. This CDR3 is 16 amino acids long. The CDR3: CAWSHTPGTPNTEAFF. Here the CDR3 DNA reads TGTGCCTGGTCCCACACCCCCGGGACACCGAACACTGAAGCTTTCTTT.

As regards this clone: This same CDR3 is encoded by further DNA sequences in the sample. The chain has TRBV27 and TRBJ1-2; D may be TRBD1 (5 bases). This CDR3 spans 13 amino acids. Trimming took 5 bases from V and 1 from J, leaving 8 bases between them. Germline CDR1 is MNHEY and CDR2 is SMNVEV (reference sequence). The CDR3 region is CASSPTVNYGYTF. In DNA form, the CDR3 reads TGTGCCAGCAGTCCGACAGTTAACTATGGCTACACCTTC.

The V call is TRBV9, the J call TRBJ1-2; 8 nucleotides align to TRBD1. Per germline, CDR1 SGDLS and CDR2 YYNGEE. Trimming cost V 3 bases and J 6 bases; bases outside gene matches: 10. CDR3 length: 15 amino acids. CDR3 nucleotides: TGTGCCAGCAGCGCCTCAGGACAGGGAGGACATGGCTACACCTTC. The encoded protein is CASSASGQGGHGYTF.

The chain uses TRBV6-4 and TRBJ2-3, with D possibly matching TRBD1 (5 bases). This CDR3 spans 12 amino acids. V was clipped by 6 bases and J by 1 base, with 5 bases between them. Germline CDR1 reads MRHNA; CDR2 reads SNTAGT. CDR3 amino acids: CASRGGTDTQYF. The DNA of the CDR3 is TGTGCCAGCAGAGGGGGCACAGATACGCAGTATTTT.

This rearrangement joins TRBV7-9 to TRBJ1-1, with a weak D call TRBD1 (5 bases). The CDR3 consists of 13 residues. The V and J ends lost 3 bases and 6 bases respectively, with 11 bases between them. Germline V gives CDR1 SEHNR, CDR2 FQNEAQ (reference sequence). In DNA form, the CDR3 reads TGTGCCAGCAGCTTGACAGAGCTTCCTGAAGCTTTCTTT. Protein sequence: CASSLTELPEAFF.

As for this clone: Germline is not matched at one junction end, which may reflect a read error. CDR3 nucleotide sequence: TGTGCCAGCAGCTTGATGCTAAGCATCTCCGACGAGCAGTACTTC. Amino acids: CASSLMLSISDEQYF. The chain joins TRBV5-5 to TRBJ2-7; no reliable D call. In germline, CDR1 is SGHKS, CDR2 YYEKEE (reference sequence). CDR3 size: 15 residues.

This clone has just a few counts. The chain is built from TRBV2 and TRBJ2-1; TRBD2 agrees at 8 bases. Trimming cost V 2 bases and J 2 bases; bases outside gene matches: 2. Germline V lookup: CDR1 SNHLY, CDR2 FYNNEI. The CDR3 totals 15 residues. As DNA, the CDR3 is TGTGCCAGCAGTGAACGGGGGGGGACCTACAATGAGCAGTTCTTC. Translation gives CASSERGGTYNEQFF. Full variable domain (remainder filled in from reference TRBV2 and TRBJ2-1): EPEVTQTPSHQVTQMGQEVILRCVPISNHLYFYWYRQILGQKVEFLVSFYNNEISEKSEIFDDQFSVERPDGSNFTLKIRSTKLEDSAMYFCASSERGGTYNEQFFGPGTRLTVL.

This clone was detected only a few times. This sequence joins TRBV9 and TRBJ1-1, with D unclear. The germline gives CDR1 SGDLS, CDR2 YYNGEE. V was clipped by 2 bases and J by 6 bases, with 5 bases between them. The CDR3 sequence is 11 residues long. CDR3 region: CASSVGAEAFF. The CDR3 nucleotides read TGTGCCAGCAGCGTTGGAGCTGAAGCTTTCTTT.

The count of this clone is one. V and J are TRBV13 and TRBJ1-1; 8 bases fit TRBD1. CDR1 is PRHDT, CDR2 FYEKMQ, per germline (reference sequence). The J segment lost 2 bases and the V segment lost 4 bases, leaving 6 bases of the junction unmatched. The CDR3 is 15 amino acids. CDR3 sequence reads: CASSSPGQANTEAFF. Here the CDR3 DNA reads TGTGCCAGCAGCTCCCCGGGACAGGCTAACACTGAAGCTTTCTTT.